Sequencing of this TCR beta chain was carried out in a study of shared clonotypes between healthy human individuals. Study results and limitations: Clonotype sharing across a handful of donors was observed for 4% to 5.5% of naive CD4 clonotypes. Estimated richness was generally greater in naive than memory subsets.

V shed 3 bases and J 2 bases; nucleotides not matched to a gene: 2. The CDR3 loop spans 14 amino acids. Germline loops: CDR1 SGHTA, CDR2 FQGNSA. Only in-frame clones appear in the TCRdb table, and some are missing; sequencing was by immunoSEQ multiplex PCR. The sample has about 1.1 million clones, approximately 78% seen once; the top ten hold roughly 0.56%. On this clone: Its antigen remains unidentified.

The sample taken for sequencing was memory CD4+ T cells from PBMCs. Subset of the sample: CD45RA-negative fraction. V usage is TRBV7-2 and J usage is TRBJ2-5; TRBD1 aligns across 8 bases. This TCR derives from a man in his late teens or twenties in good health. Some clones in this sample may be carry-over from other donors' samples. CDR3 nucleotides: TGTGCCAGCAGCTTGGACAGGGTGCAAGAGACCCAGTACTTC. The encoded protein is CASSLDRVQETQYF.